The clone carrying this T cell receptor (beta chain) has a handful of counts. The antigen is not known. This record belongs to a study of T cell repertoires in cytomegalovirus infection. At the level of the study: In public TCR beta signatures, there were indications of both CMV infection and matching HLA type. Study findings and constraints: Cumulative frequency (of public TCR beta family members) identified carriers of CMV plus the relevant HLA.

TCRdb recomputed calls from the reads with MiXCR, one row per CDR3 protein. The table shows about 340,000 distinct CDR3 sequences, with about 29% occurring only once. Germline-derived CDR1 and CDR2 are SGHVS and FNYEAQ. There are 15 residues in the CDR3. Trimming cost V 5 bases and J 3 bases; bases outside gene matches: 6. The chain has TRBV7-6 and TRBJ1-1; 10 bases agree with TRBD1. This TCR derives from a human donor in good health (CMV status not recorded). Some clones in this sample may be carry-over from other donors' samples. The input for sequencing was cultured PBMCs, taken from culture after CMV antigen stimulation. CDR3 nucleotide sequence: TGTGCCAGCAGCGCCGCCGGGACAGGGGACACTGAAGCTTTCTTT. The encoded protein is CASSAAGTGDTEAFF.